Listed here are 30 T cell receptor beta chains from one sample, sequenced in a study of cytomegalovirus exposure and HLA in healthy donors. This table comes from immunoSEQ multiplex PCR, and its TCRdb copy is limited to in-frame clones, with some not included. In the table there are a few hundred thousand clones, approximately 90% of which are singletons. The sequenced sample consisted of PBMCs. These receptor sequences come from a woman under 30 in good health and CMV-seronegative.

The gene calls are TRBV19 and TRBJ2-1, with 7 bases lining up with TRBD1. The germline gives CDR1 LNHDA, CDR2 SQIVND (reference sequence). The CDR3 sequence is 14 residues long. V shed 5 bases, J shed 9 bases, and the junction held 10 bases outside the gene matches. This chain's CDR3 is CASSFQGVKGEQFF. DNA for the CDR3: TGTGCCAGTAGTTTTCAGGGGGTCAAGGGTGAGCAGTTCTTC.

The gene calls are TRBV4-2 and TRBJ1-2; 9 bases agree with TRBD1. The CDR3 is 14 amino acids. Germline CDR1 reads LGHNA; CDR2 reads YNFKEQ. The ends lost 4 bases at V and 6 bases at J; junction bases unmatched: 6. DNA for the CDR3: TGTGCCAGCAGCCCACCCGGGACAGGGAATGGCTACACCTTC. Translated: CASSPPGTGNGYTF.

The rearrangement links TRBV28 to TRBJ2-1; 7 nucleotides line up with TRBD1. After removal of 4 bases from V and 3 bases from J, the junction contained 3 bases not matched to a gene. The CDR3 has 14 residues. Germline V gene data show CDR1 as MDHEN and CDR2 as SYDVKM. This CDR3 is CASSSRTGYNEQFF. For the CDR3, the DNA is TGTGCCAGCAGTTCCAGGACAGGCTACAATGAGCAGTTCTTC.

This chain connects TRBV7-7 to TRBJ2-2; 7 nucleotides agree with TRBD1. Germline V CDR1 and CDR2: SSHAT, FNYEAQ (reference sequence). The CDR3 has 14 amino acids. V dropped 3 bases and J dropped 6; count of bases not matched to a gene: 4. The DNA of the CDR3 is TGTGCCAGCAGCTTGACAGGGAAGGCCGGGGAGCTGTTTTTT. Its protein is CASSLTGKAGELFF. The full variable domain, rest sourced from reference TRBV7-7 and TRBJ2-2, is GAGVSQSPRYKVTKRGQDVTLRCDPISSHATLYWYQQALGQGPEFLTYFNYEAQPDKSGLPSDRFSAERPEGSISTLTIQRTEQRDSAMYRCASSLTGKAGELFFGEGSRLTVL.

The gene calls are TRBV6-1 and TRBJ2-3; D unresolved. The germline V and J ends were trimmed by 2 bases and 2 bases, with 5 bases remaining between them. The CDR3 consists of 13 residues. CDR1 is MNHNS, CDR2 SASEGT, per germline. CDR3 sequence: CASSEYFTDTQYF. The CDR3 nucleotides are TGTGCCAGCAGTGAATACTTCACAGATACGCAGTATTTT.

CDR3 amino acids: CASSVTGTEAMNTEAFF. The CDR3 region has the DNA TGTGCCAGCAGCGTGACCGGGACAGAAGCCATGAACACTGAAGCTTTCTTT. The rearrangement joins TRBV9 to TRBJ1-1; 7 bases agree with TRBD1. The CDR3 runs to 17 residues. CDR1 SGDLS and CDR2 YYNGEE come from the germline V gene. The ends lost 2 bases at V and 0 bases at J; junction bases unmatched: 10.

The chain recombines TRBV28 with TRBJ2-1, with D possibly TRBD2 on 5 matching bases. Per the germline V gene, CDR1 is MDHEN and CDR2 is SYDVKM. The CDR3 covers 13 residues. The V gene lost 5 bases and the J gene lost 7 bases, with 12 bases spanning the gap. The CDR3 sequence: CASSTISGNEQFF. CDR3 in DNA: TGTGCCAGCAGTACCATTTCGGGAAATGAGCAGTTCTTC. The full variable domain, completed using reference TRBV28 and TRBJ2-1, is DVKVTQSSRYLVKRTGEKVFLECVQDMDHENMFWYRQDPGLGLRLIYFSYDVKMKEKGDIPEGYSVSREKKERFSLILESASTNQTSMYLCASSTISGNEQFFGPGTRLTVL.

This clone was picked up one time. V gene TRBV28 combines with J gene TRBJ2-2, with 9 bases matching TRBD2. CDR1 is MDHEN and CDR2 is SYDVKM in the germline V gene. V was clipped by 5 bases and J by 7 bases; unmatched bases: 11. The CDR3 is made up of 16 amino acids. This chain's CDR3 is CASSPRGSGSGGELFF. CDR3 in DNA: TGTGCCAGCAGTCCCCGTGGTAGCGGGAGTGGCGGGGAGCTGTTTTTT.

Here the CDR3 reads CASSLNSRSSYNEQFF. In DNA, the CDR3 is TGTGCCAGCAGTTTAAATTCGAGGAGCTCCTACAATGAGCAGTTCTTC. The genes are TRBV27 and TRBJ2-1, with D unclear. Germline V gives CDR1 MNHEY, CDR2 SMNVEV (reference sequence). The germline V and J ends were trimmed by 2 bases and 0 bases, with 11 bases remaining between them. The CDR3 is made up of 16 amino acids.

This chain links TRBV29-1 with TRBJ1-1, with D maybe TRBD1 (5 bases). The V end was cut by 6 bases, the J end by 0 bases, with 14 bases between. The length of the CDR3 is 14 residues. Germline-derived CDR1 and CDR2 are SQVTM and ANQGSEA. The CDR3 region is CSVRGPFMNTEAFF. The CDR3 region has the DNA TGCAGCGTAAGGGGCCCCTTCATGAACACTGAAGCTTTCTTT.

The chain links TRBV11-2 to TRBJ2-7; possible D gene TRBD2, 5 bases. The CDR3 is made up of 15 amino acids. The germline V gene encodes CDR1 SGHAT and CDR2 FQNNGV. The V gene lost 5 bases and the J gene lost 2 bases, with 16 bases spanning the gap. The CDR3, as DNA: TGTGCCAGCAGCCCCCTGGCCGGACTCACCTACGAGCAGTACTTC. Its protein is CASSPLAGLTYEQYF.

This chain links TRBV4-2 with TRBJ1-1; D unresolved. Germline V gene lookup returns CDR1 LGHNA and CDR2 YNFKEQ. V was shortened by 0 bases and J by 1 base, with 6 bases between the two germline ends. CDR3 length: 14 amino acids. CDR3 coding DNA: TGTGCCAGCAGCCAAGAGCGGGGGAACACTGAAGCTTTCTTT. Its protein is CASSQERGNTEAFF.

This rearrangement joins TRBV19 to TRBJ2-3, with D perhaps TRBD2 (5 bases). V was clipped by 1 base and J by 6 bases, with 23 bases between them. The CDR3 runs 18 residues. Germline V gives CDR1 LNHDA, CDR2 SQIVND (reference sequence). The CDR3 region has the DNA TGTGCCAGTAGTATAGGAGGGTGGGGTCCGGAGACCGCCGATACGCAGTATTTT. It is translated as CASSIGGWGPETADTQYF.

J is TRBJ1-5 and V is TRBV6-1, with no clear D. Trimming took 4 bases from V and 6 from J, leaving 7 bases between them. The CDR3 runs 12 residues. Looked up from germline, CDR1 is MNHNS and CDR2 is SASEGT. As DNA, the CDR3 is TGTGCCAGCAGTGGAAGCGTTCAGCCCCAGCATTTT. It specifies CASSGSVQPQHF.

The CDR3 nucleotides are TGTGCCAGCAGCCCCAGGTCCCGCTACGAGCAGTACTTC. Its translation is CASSPRSRYEQYF. V is TRBV6-5 and J is TRBJ2-7; D gene uncertain. V lost 6 bases to trimming and J lost 3 bases, with 12 bases between them. The CDR3 contains 13 residues. The V gene's germline CDR1 is MNHEY and CDR2 SVGAGI.

The chain recombines TRBV6-6 with TRBJ2-7, with 12 bases that match TRBD1. CDR1 is MNHNY, CDR2 SVGAGI, per germline (reference sequence). Trimming cost V 5 bases and J 4 bases; bases outside gene matches: 9. The CDR3 sequence is 16 residues long. CDR3 nucleotide sequence: TGTGCCAGCAGTACGACCGGGACAGGGGGCCGGTACGAGCAGTACTTC. It encodes CASSTTGTGGRYEQYF.

This chain joins TRBV28 and TRBJ2-7; tentatively, D is TRBD2 (5 bases). The length of the CDR3 is 15 residues. The germline CDR1 and CDR2 sequences are MDHEN and SYDVKM. The V end was cut by 6 bases, the J end by 1 base, with 16 bases between. The CDR3 loop is CASRRRAEGSYEQYF. The CDR3 DNA follows: TGTGCCAGCAGACGTCGGGCAGAGGGATCCTACGAGCAGTACTTC.

The chain uses TRBV5-1 and TRBJ2-3; 8 bases agree with TRBD2. Per the germline V gene, CDR1 is SGHRS and CDR2 is YFSETQ. The CDR3 loop spans 16 amino acids. J was trimmed by 0 bases and V by 4 bases; bases with no gene match: 7. The CDR3 sequence is CASSVPGLASTDTQYF. In DNA, the CDR3 is TGCGCCAGCAGCGTTCCAGGACTAGCTAGCACAGATACGCAGTATTTT. Based on the CDR3 plus reference TRBV5-1 and TRBJ2-3, the full variable domain is KAGVTQTPRYLIKTRGQQVTLSCSPISGHRSVSWYQQTPGQGLQFLFEYFSETQRNKGNFPGRFSGRQFSNSRSEMNVSTLELGDSALYLCASSVPGLASTDTQYFGPGTRLTVL.

The gene calls are TRBV9 and TRBJ2-3, with 10 nucleotides matching TRBD2. Germline CDR1 SGDLS, CDR2 YYNGEE. Unmatched junction bases numbered 3, after V lost 0 bases and J lost 2 bases. The CDR3 has 16 residues. CDR3 bases: TGTGCCAGCAGCGTAGAAGCGGGAGGGATCACAGATACGCAGTATTTT. Residues: CASSVEAGGITDTQYF.

This chain uses TRBV28 with TRBJ1-1, with unresolved D. The germline V gene encodes CDR1 MDHEN and CDR2 SYDVKM. The V and J ends lost 0 bases and 1 base respectively, with 15 bases between them. CDR3 length equals 17 residues. The CDR3 nucleotides are TGTGCCAGCAGTTTATGGGGGAGAGGGAGCGCGAACACTGAAGCTTTCTTT. Its translation is CASSLWGRGSANTEAFF. Complete variable domain (other parts from reference TRBV28 and TRBJ1-1): DVKVTQSSRYLVKRTGEKVFLECVQDMDHENMFWYRQDPGLGLRLIYFSYDVKMKEKGDIPEGYSVSREKKERFSLILESASTNQTSMYLCASSLWGRGSANTEAFFGQGTRLTVV.

This clone came up a few times. This CDR3 reads CATSRDREAETQYF. The CDR3 nucleotides are TGTGCCACCAGCAGAGACCGGGAGGCGGAGACCCAGTACTTC. The genes are TRBV15 and TRBJ2-5, with 7 bases lining up with TRBD2. CDR1 is LNHNV and CDR2 is YYDKDF in the germline V gene (reference sequence). The CDR3 extends over 14 amino acids. V was clipped by 0 bases and J by 5 bases; unmatched bases: 3.

V and J are TRBV5-1 and TRBJ2-7; 7 bases are a match to TRBD1. V shed 4 bases, J shed 2 bases, and the junction held 6 bases outside the gene matches. This CDR3 contains 14 residues. Germline V gene data show CDR1 as SGHRS and CDR2 as YFSETQ. The CDR3 sequence is CASSTGTVAYEQYF. The DNA of the CDR3 is TGCGCCAGCAGCACAGGGACAGTGGCCTACGAGCAGTACTTC.

The rearrangement joins TRBV2 to TRBJ2-3; TRBD2 is a possible D gene (6 bases). This CDR3 is built from 16 residues. The V end lost 2 bases, the J end lost 4 bases, and 16 bases lay between the germline ends. CDR1 is SNHLY, CDR2 FYNNEI, per germline. The CDR3 coding sequence is TGTGCCAGCAGTGAACCCGGCGGGGTGCCCCCAGATACGCAGTATTTT. Its protein product is CASSEPGGVPPDTQYF.

The chain has TRBV2 and TRBJ1-3; D perhaps matches TRBD1 (6 bases). The CDR3 runs to 15 residues. Trimming took off 3 bases at V and 4 bases at J, with 13 bases between the two ends. Germline CDR1 and CDR2: SNHLY and FYNNEI. The CDR3 sequence is CASSEQGQSGNTIYF. The CDR3 DNA follows: TGTGCCAGCAGTGAGCAGGGGCAATCAGGAAACACCATATATTTT.

CDR3 DNA sequence: TGTGCCAGCAGTGGACGGGACAGGGTATCCCATGAGCAGTTCTTC. Its translation is CASSGRDRVSHEQFF. The rearrangement uses TRBV6-1 and TRBJ2-1; 9 nucleotides line up with TRBD1. V lost 4 bases to trimming and J lost 8 bases; unmatched junction nucleotides: 9. The CDR3 is 15 amino acids. Germline CDR1 reads MNHNS; CDR2 reads SASEGT.

The V and J genes are TRBV6-4 and TRBJ2-7; TRBD2 agrees at 8 bases. Germline V gives CDR1 MRHNA, CDR2 SNTAGT. Germline trimming cut 6 bases from V and 3 bases from J; bases unmatched to any gene: 10. The CDR3 is 15 amino acids. The CDR3 coding sequence is TGTGCCAGCAGCCCCCCGGGGGCGGGGGGCTACGAGCAGTACTTC. Its protein product is CASSPPGAGGYEQYF.

CDR3 residues: CASSLPTGLERGYTF. The DNA of the CDR3 is TGTGCCAGCAGTTTACCAACAGGGCTCGAGAGAGGCTACACCTTC. The V gene is TRBV28, the J gene TRBJ1-2; TRBD1 might be the D (6 bases). The CDR3 length is 15 residues. With 2 bases removed from V and 8 bases from J, the gap between germline ends came to 18 bases. The germline V gene encodes CDR1 MDHEN and CDR2 SYDVKM.

Regarding this clone: Other DNA sequences within the sample encode an identical CDR3. The chain is built from TRBV28 and TRBJ1-2; TRBD1 matches 7 bases. Germline assignment: CDR1 MDHEN and CDR2 SYDVKM. V gave up 5 bases and J gave up 5 bases; unmatched junction bases: 5. This CDR3 spans 13 amino acids. DNA of the CDR3: TGTGCCAGCAGTCCAGGGGGTAGATATGGCTACACCTTC. Its protein is CASSPGGRYGYTF.

The V and J genes are TRBV5-1 and TRBJ2-2; no reliable D call. The CDR3 is 14 residues long. Germline CDR1 reads SGHRS; CDR2 reads YFSETQ. Trimming stripped 7 bases from V and 4 bases from J, with 14 bases between. The CDR3 is CASGRKAPTGELFF. CDR3 nucleotide sequence: TGCGCCAGCGGCAGGAAGGCGCCCACCGGGGAGCTGTTTTTT.

V and J are TRBV13 and TRBJ1-2, with 9 bases matching TRBD1. The junction had 7 bases not matched to a gene; V was cut back by 5 bases and J by 3 bases. This CDR3 spans 15 amino acids. CDR1 PRHDT and CDR2 FYEKMQ come from the germline V gene (reference sequence). CDR3 in amino acids: CASSRRTGDHYGYTF. CDR3 sequence (DNA): TGTGCCAGCAGCCGAAGGACAGGGGACCACTATGGCTACACCTTC.